Presented here are 29 T cell receptor beta chains from one specimen sequenced in a study of T cells in Graves' hyperthyroidism and ophthalmopathy (dated by TCRdb to between 2018 and 2021). Libraries were made using multiplex PCR. The data were produced on an Illumina HiSeq 2000. TCR beta CDR3 regions were amplified from RNA transcripts. The TCR CDR3 was subjected to a first round of RT-PCR using the HTBI primer set and the Qiagen OneStep RT-PCR kit. The public reads were reanalyzed by TCRdb: fastp trimming at Q25, MiXCR alignment, in-frame beta chains only. Each CDR3 protein appears once, grouped with its most common genes and DNA. The sample table lists about 520,000 distinct CDR3 sequences, roughly 24% of them with a count of one. Clones ranked in the top ten supply around 10% of the sample. The sample comprised blood. These receptors all come from a woman aged 25-40 years with Graves' ophthalmopathy.

This clonotype was seen ten or more times. V and J are TRBV28 and TRBJ1-2; perhaps TRBD1 as D (5 bases). This CDR3 contains 13 residues. V was pared by 5 bases and J by 5 bases, with 12 bases between. Germline CDR1 reads MDHEN; CDR2 reads SYDVKM. CDR3 sequence: CASSIQDYYGYTF. The CDR3 DNA is TGTGCCAGCAGTATACAGGACTATTATGGCTACACCTTC.

This clonotype was observed a handful of times. Mismatch with germline at one junction end may stem from a read error. This chain joins TRBV7-9 and TRBJ2-2; D gene ambiguous. Germline CDR1 reads SEHNR; CDR2 reads FQNEAQ (reference sequence). This CDR3 is 15 amino acids long. The CDR3 DNA sequence: TGTGCCAGCTGCTTATCCGAAACGGTCACCGGGGAGCTGTTTTTT. Protein: CASCLSETVTGELFF.

This chain uses TRBV12-3 or TRBV12-4 with TRBJ2-2; D gene ambiguous. Trimming pared 7 bases from V and 6 bases from J, leaving 18 bases between. CDR3 length: 15 residues. Written as DNA, the CDR3 is TGTGCCAGCAATGGTGTCGGGCTATACGCCGGGGAGCTGTTTTTT. Translated: CASNGVGLYAGELFF.

This clonotype was found many times. This rearrangement joins TRBV13 to TRBJ1-1; a weak D match, TRBD1 (5 bases). Germline loops: CDR1 PRHDT, CDR2 FYEKMQ (reference sequence). This CDR3 region has 15 residues. Trimming removed 2 bases at V and 1 base at J, with 11 bases between. The chain's CDR3 is CASSLSWGENTEAFF. CDR3 coding DNA: TGTGCCAGCAGCTTAAGTTGGGGGGAGAACACTGAAGCTTTCTTT.

This chain links TRBV27 with TRBJ2-7; D call uncertain. V shed 5 bases and J shed 2 bases, with 10 bases lying between them. The CDR3 extends over 13 amino acids. CDR1 and CDR2 (germline): MNHEY, SMNVEV (reference sequence). Written as DNA, the CDR3 is TGTGCCAGCAGTCAATCGGGTACCTACGAGCAGTACTTC. Amino acid sequence: CASSQSGTYEQYF.

This clonotype was observed at least ten times. The rearrangement links TRBV12-3 or TRBV12-4 to TRBJ1-2, with a tentative D call TRBD1 (5 bases). The length of the CDR3 is 16 residues. V lost 3 bases and J lost 4, with 18 bases in between. The CDR3 protein is CASSFGSGGETYGYTF. The CDR3 bases are TGTGCCAGCAGTTTTGGGAGTGGGGGGGAGACCTATGGCTACACCTTC.

This clonotype was observed at least ten times. The J gene is TRBJ1-5, the V gene TRBV6-1; the D gene is possibly TRBD1 (6 bases). The CDR3 length is 16 residues. Germline CDR1 reads MNHNS; CDR2 reads SASEGT. V was trimmed by 1 base and J by 4 bases, leaving 14 bases between them. This chain's CDR3 is CASSEGGGDGNQPQHF. The DNA for the CDR3 is TGTGCCAGCAGTGAAGGGGGGGGCGATGGGAATCAGCCCCAGCATTTT.

In its sample, this clonotype was seen many times. This chain connects TRBV29-1 to TRBJ2-5; possibly TRBD1 or TRBD2 for D (5 bases each). CDR1 SQVTM and CDR2 ANQGSEA come from the germline V gene. The length of the CDR3 is 14 residues. Between the trimmed V and J ends, which lost 4 bases and 5 bases, there was a span of 17 bases. CDR3 in DNA: TGCAGCGTTGGTCCCGGGACGACAGAGGAGACCCAGTACTTC. This encodes CSVGPGTTEETQYF. Supplemented by reference TRBV29-1 and TRBJ2-5, the full variable domain reads SAVISQKPSRDICQRGTSLTIQCQVDSQVTMMFWYRQQPGQSLTLIATANQGSEATYESGFVIDKFPISRPNLTFSTLTVSNMSPEDSSIYLCSVGPGTTEETQYFGPGTRLLVL.

This clonotype was counted only a few times. The CDR3 DNA reads TGTGCCAGCAGATTCGGGACGCCCCATGGCTACACCTTC. It specifies CASRFGTPHGYTF. This chain connects TRBV2 to TRBJ1-2; maybe TRBD1 (5 bases). Germline values: CDR1 SNHLY, CDR2 FYNNEI. The CDR3 spans 13 residues. The germline V and J ends were trimmed by 6 bases and 6 bases, with 14 bases remaining between them.

This clonotype was recorded many times. This chain joins TRBV7-6 and TRBJ1-2, with a tentative D call TRBD1 (5 bases). V lost 5 bases and J lost 8, with 15 bases in between. Per the germline V gene, CDR1 is SGHVS and CDR2 is FNYEAQ. There are 13 residues in the CDR3. Written as DNA, the CDR3 is TGTGCCAGCAGCGACGTCGGGGGGGGAGGCTACACCTTC. Translating it yields CASSDVGGGGYTF.

V is TRBV2 and J is TRBJ2-7; TRBD2 is a possible D gene (6 bases). The CDR3 runs to 14 residues. Germline values: CDR1 SNHLY, CDR2 FYNNEI. The V end was cut by 3 bases, the J end by 2 bases, with 11 bases between. CDR3 sequence: CASSEGRTTYEQYF. As DNA, the CDR3 is TGTGCCAGCAGTGAGGGACGGACTACCTACGAGCAGTACTTC.

Ten or more counts support this clonotype. The chain couples TRBV20-1 to TRBJ1-1; the D gene is possibly TRBD1 (6 bases). V dropped 2 bases and J dropped 5 bases, with 18 bases sitting between them. Germline V gene lookup returns CDR1 DFQATT and CDR2 SNEGSKA (reference sequence). This CDR3 comprises 15 residues. Here the CDR3 DNA reads TGCAGTGCTAGAAGGGTTGGGGGCGCGAGAACTGAAGCTTTCTTT. Residues: CSARRVGGARTEAFF.

This clonotype was seen many times. V and J are TRBV6-2 or TRBV6-3 and TRBJ2-7; D is uncertain. Germline V lookup: CDR1 MNHEY, CDR2 SVGEGT. The CDR3 has 12 amino acids. The V end lost 8 bases, the J end lost 6 bases, and 14 bases lay between the germline ends. The CDR3 spells CASGLNPFEQYF. The DNA of the CDR3 is TGTGCCAGCGGATTGAATCCTTTCGAGCAGTACTTC.

The sample holds many counts of this clonotype. The V gene is TRBV6-5, the J gene TRBJ2-5; possible D gene TRBD2, 6 bases. V lost 8 bases, J lost 3 bases, and 16 bases lay in between. The CDR3 length is 14 residues. CDR1 and CDR2 (germline): MNHEY, SVGAGI. CDR3 region: CASPDYRVEETQYF. The CDR3 region has the DNA TGTGCCAGCCCGGACTATAGGGTGGAAGAGACCCAGTACTTC.

This clonotype turned up a few times. The gene calls are TRBV3-1 and TRBJ1-5; D possibly corresponds to TRBD1 (5 bases). CDR3 length equals 15 residues. The germline V gene encodes CDR1 LGHDT and CDR2 YNNKEL (reference sequence). With 3 bases removed from V and 2 bases from J, the gap between germline ends came to 11 bases. CDR3 in amino acids: CASSQGVGGNQPQHF. CDR3 DNA: TGTGCCAGCAGCCAGGGGGTAGGGGGCAATCAGCCCCAGCATTTT.

This clonotype was seen at least ten times. The chain links TRBV27 to TRBJ1-5, with 7 positions matching TRBD1. This CDR3 has 18 residues. The germline V gene encodes CDR1 MNHEY and CDR2 SMNVEV (reference sequence). Trimming removed 6 bases from V and 2 bases from J; junction bases left unmatched: 16. The CDR3 nucleotides are TGTGCCAGCAGGCTAGGGGGCGCGTTTTTATATGGCAATCAGCCCCAGCATTTT. Protein product: CASRLGGAFLYGNQPQHF.

This clonotype was counted ten times or more. The chain is built from TRBV20-1 and TRBJ2-7; 8 positions agree with TRBD1. The V gene end was trimmed by 0 bases and the J gene end by 9 bases; junction bases not matched to a gene: 4. The CDR3 has 12 amino acids. Germline CDR1 DFQATT, CDR2 SNEGSKA (reference sequence). In DNA form, the CDR3 reads TGCAGTGCTAGAGACGACAGGGGACGGCAGTACTTC. Encoded protein: CSARDDRGRQYF.

The chain couples TRBV19 to TRBJ2-1; 9 bases fit TRBD1. J lost 1 base, V lost 1 base, and 8 bases had no gene match. Germline lookup yields CDR1 LNHDA and CDR2 SQIVND (reference sequence). This CDR3 is 18 amino acids long. The CDR3 nucleotides are TGTGCCAGTAGTATAGTGGACAGGGGTATGGTGTCCTACAATGAGCAGTTCTTC. Translation gives CASSIVDRGMVSYNEQFF.

At least ten counts were recorded for this clonotype. The chain has TRBV15 and TRBJ1-1; 8 nucleotides align to TRBD1. The germline V gene has CDR1 LNHNV and CDR2 YYDKDF (reference sequence). The V and J ends lost 3 bases and 11 bases, in that order; junction bases with no gene match: 11. This CDR3 is 14 amino acids long. CDR3 nucleotide sequence: TGTGCCACCAGCAGGGCATATGGACAGGGTTTGGCTTTCTTT. This gives the protein CATSRAYGQGLAFF.

A few counts support this clonotype. The chain has TRBV11-3 and TRBJ1-1; no definite D call. The germline V and J ends were trimmed by 3 bases and 3 bases, with 11 bases remaining between them. This CDR3 region has 14 residues. Germline loops: CDR1 SGHNT, CDR2 YENEEA. The CDR3 nucleotides read TGTGCCAGCAGCTTTTTTGGGAGAGACACTGAAGCTTTCTTT. Translated: CASSFFGRDTEAFF.

The gene calls are TRBV3-1 and TRBJ2-4; D is uncertain. The V end lost 0 bases, the J end lost 6 bases, and 9 bases lay between the germline ends. This CDR3 has 14 residues. CDR1 and CDR2 (germline): LGHDT, YNNKEL (reference sequence). CDR3 in DNA: TGTGCCAGCAGCCAAGACAGTTGGGGAAACATTCAGTACTTC. It codes for CASSQDSWGNIQYF.

The V and J genes are TRBV13 and TRBJ1-2; TRBD1 matches at 10 bases. Germline V gives CDR1 PRHDT, CDR2 FYEKMQ (reference sequence). This CDR3 is 18 amino acids long. Losses at the gene ends were 9 bases for V and 4 bases for J; bases not matched to a gene: 20. The CDR3 region is CASTPSTDRGPNSYGYTF. The CDR3 region has the DNA TGTGCCAGTACACCCTCAACCGACAGGGGGCCGAATAGCTATGGCTACACCTTC.

There are a few counts of this clonotype. The chain links TRBV6-2 or TRBV6-3 to TRBJ2-7, with 13 bases lining up with TRBD2. V lost 5 bases and J lost 3; bases outside the gene matches: 7. The CDR3 consists of 16 residues. Germline values: CDR1 MNHEY, CDR2 SVGEGT. The CDR3 region has the DNA TGTGCCAGCAGTAAACTCGGACTAGCGGGGGACTACGAGCAGTACTTC. Residues: CASSKLGLAGDYEQYF.

The rearrangement joins TRBV12-5 to TRBJ1-1, with 8 bases that match TRBD1. With 6 bases clipped from V and 7 bases from J, the junction kept 10 bases outside the gene matches. Germline loops: CDR1 LGHNT, CDR2 FRNRAP. The CDR3 is made up of 14 amino acids. CDR3: CASGRSGTGFEAFF. The CDR3 DNA reads as TGTGCTAGTGGACGGTCCGGGACAGGATTTGAAGCTTTCTTT. Based on the CDR3 plus reference TRBV12-5 and TRBJ1-1, the full variable domain is DARVTQTPRHKVTEMGQEVTMRCQPILGHNTVFWYRQTMMQGLELLAYFRNRAPLDDSGMPKDRFSAEMPDATLATLKIQPSEPRDSAVYFCASGRSGTGFEAFFGQGTRLTVV.

This clonotype was recorded a few times. This chain links TRBV28 with TRBJ2-5, with 9 bases lining up with TRBD2. This CDR3 region has 13 residues. V dropped 4 bases and J dropped 5; count of bases not matched to a gene: 2. Looked up from germline, CDR1 is MDHEN and CDR2 is SYDVKM. The CDR3 loop reads CASSSSGAETQYF. The CDR3 region has the DNA TGTGCCAGCAGTTCTAGCGGGGCGGAGACCCAGTACTTC. Filled out from reference TRBV28 and TRBJ2-5, the complete variable domain reads DVKVTQSSRYLVKRTGEKVFLECVQDMDHENMFWYRQDPGLGLRLIYFSYDVKMKEKGDIPEGYSVSREKKERFSLILESASTNQTSMYLCASSSSGAETQYFGPGTRLLVL.

About this clonotype: One end of the junction fails to match germline, which may point to a read error. The J gene is TRBJ1-1, the V gene TRBV29-1; tentatively, D is TRBD1 (6 bases). The CDR3 loop spans 13 amino acids. Germline-derived CDR1 and CDR2 are SQVTM and ANQGSEA. The CDR3 loop is CSVVGSWDTETFF. The DNA of the CDR3 is TGCAGCGTTGTAGGTTCTTGGGACACTGAAACTTTCTTT.

This clonotype turned up a few times. The chain employs TRBV20-1 and TRBJ1-2; 7 bases are shared with TRBD1. Germline V lookup: CDR1 DFQATT, CDR2 SNEGSKA (reference sequence). After removal of 2 bases from V and 4 bases from J, the junction contained 7 bases not matched to a gene. The CDR3 has 14 amino acids. CDR3 sequence (DNA): TGCAGTGCTAGAAGGACAGGCGACTCCTATGGCTACACCTTC. Its translation: CSARRTGDSYGYTF.

This clonotype showed up many times. The chain uses TRBV20-1 and TRBJ2-5; 7 nucleotides line up with TRBD1. Germline assignment: CDR1 DFQATT and CDR2 SNEGSKA (reference sequence). V shed 2 bases and J 0 bases; nucleotides not matched to a gene: 18. The CDR3 consists of 19 residues. The CDR3 DNA is TGCAGTGCTAGATCCCACAGGGGTAGCGCGCTATGGTACCAAGAGACCCAGTACTTC. Protein sequence: CSARSHRGSALWYQETQYF.

As concerns this clonotype: Compared with germline, one end of the junction differs, possibly owing to a read error. The chain links TRBV10-3 to TRBJ2-5; D possibly uses TRBD1 or TRBD2 (5 bases each). This CDR3 is 15 amino acids long. Germline V gene lookup returns CDR1 ENHRY and CDR2 SYGVKD. CDR3 region: CAISAGSGKLETQDF. In nucleotides, the CDR3 is TGTGCCATCAGCGCCGGGTCAGGGAAACTAGAGACCCAGGACTTC.